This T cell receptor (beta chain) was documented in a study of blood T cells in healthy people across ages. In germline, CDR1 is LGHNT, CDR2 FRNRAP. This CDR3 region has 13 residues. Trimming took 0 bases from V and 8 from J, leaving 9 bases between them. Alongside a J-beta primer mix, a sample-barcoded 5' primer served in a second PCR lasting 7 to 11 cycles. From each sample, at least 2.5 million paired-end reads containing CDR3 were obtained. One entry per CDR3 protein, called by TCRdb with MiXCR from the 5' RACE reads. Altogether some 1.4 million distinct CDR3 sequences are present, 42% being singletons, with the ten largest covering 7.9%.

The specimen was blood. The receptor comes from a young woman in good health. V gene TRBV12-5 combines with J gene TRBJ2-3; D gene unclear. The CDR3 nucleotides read TGTGCTAGTGGTTTGGTACTGCCCGGTACGCAGTATTTT. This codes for CASGLVLPGTQYF.